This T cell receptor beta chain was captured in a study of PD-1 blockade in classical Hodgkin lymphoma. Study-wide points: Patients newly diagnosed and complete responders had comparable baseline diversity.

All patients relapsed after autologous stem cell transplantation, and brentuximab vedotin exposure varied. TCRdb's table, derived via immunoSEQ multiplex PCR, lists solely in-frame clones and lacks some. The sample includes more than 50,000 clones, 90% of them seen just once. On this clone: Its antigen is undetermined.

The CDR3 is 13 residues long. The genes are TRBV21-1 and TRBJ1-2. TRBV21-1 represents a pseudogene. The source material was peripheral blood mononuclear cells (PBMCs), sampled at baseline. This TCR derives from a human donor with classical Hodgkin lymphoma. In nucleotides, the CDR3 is TGTGCCCGCTTGACCGCTGCTAACTATGGCTACACCTTC. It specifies CARLTAANYGYTF.